The clone carrying this T cell receptor (beta chain) was observed many times. These data come from a study of T cell repertoires in cytomegalovirus infection. From the reads, TCRdb called clonotypes with MiXCR, one entry per CDR3 protein. Among 250,000 to 300,000 distinct CDR3 sequences, roughly 13% were seen once, and the ten largest hold 8.5% to 10%. V shed 5 bases and J shed 2 bases, with 7 bases lying between them. The germline V gene has CDR1 SGHTA and CDR2 FQGNSA. The CDR3 runs 13 residues. The sequenced sample was PBMCs. The chain joins TRBV7-2 to TRBJ1-3, with no clear D. This clonotype originated in a human donor in good health (CMV status not recorded). Some clones in this sample may be carry-over from other donors' samples. CDR3: CASSPTTGNTIYF. DNA for the CDR3: TGTGCCAGCAGCCCGACTACTGGAAACACCATATATTTT. The full variable domain, rest sourced from reference TRBV7-2 and TRBJ1-3, is GAGVSQSPSNKVTEKGKDVELRCDPISGHTALYWYRQSLGQGLEFLIYFQGNSAPDKSGLPSDRFSAERTGGSVSTLTIQRTQQEDSAVYLCASSPTTGNTIYFGEGSWLTVV.